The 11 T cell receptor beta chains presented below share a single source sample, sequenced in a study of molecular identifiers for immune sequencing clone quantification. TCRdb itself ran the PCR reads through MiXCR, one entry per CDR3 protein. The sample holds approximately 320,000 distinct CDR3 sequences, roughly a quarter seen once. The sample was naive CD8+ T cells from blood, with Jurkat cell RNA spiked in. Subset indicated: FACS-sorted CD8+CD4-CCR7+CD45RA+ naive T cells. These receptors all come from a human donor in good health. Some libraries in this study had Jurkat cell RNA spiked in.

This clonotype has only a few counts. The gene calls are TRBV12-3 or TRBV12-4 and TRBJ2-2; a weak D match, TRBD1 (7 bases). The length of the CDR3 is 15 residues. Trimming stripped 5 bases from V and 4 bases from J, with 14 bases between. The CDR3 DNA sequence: TGTGCCAGCAGTCCCTACAGGGGAGGCACCGGGGAGCTGTTTTTT. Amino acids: CASSPYRGGTGELFF.

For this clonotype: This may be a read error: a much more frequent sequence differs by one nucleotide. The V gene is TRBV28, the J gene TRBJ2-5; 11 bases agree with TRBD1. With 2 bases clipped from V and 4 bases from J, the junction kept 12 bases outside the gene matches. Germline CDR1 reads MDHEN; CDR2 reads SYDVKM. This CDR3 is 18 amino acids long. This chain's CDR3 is CASSLHRGQGVRRETQYF. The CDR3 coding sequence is TGTGCCAGCAGTTTACATAGGGGACAGGGGGTACGGCGAGAGACCCAGTACTTC.

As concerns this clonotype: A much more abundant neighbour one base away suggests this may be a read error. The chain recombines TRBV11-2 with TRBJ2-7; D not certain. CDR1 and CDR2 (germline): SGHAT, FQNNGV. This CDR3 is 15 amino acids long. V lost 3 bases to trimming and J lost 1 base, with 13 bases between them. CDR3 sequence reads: CASSFATAPSYEQYF. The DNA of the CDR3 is TGTGCCAGCAGCTTCGCGACGGCGCCGTCCTACGAGCAGTACTTC.

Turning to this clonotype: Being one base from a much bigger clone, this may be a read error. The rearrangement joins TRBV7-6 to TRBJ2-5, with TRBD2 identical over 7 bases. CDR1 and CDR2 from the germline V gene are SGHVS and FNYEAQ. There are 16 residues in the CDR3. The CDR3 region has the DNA TGTGCCAGCAGCTTAAGATCAGCGGGGAAGGCAGAGCCCCAGTACTTC. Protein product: CASSLRSAGKAEPQYF.

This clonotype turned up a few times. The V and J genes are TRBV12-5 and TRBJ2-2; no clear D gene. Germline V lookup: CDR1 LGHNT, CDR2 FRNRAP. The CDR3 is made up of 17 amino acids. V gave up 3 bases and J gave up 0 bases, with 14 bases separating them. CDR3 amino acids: CASGFPQLSANTGELFF. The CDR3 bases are TGTGCTAGTGGTTTCCCGCAACTTTCCGCGAACACCGGGGAGCTGTTTTTT.

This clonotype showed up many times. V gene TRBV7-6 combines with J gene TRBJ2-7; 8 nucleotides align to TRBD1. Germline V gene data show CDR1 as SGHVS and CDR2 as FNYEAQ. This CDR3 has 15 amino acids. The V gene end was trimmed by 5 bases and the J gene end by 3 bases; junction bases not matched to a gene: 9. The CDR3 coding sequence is TGTGCCAGCAGCCTCGGACAGGGACGAGACTACGAGCAGTACTTC. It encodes CASSLGQGRDYEQYF. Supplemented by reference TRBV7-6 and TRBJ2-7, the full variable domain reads GAGVSQSPRYKVTKRGQDVALRCDPISGHVSLYWYRQALGQGPEFLTYFNYEAQQDKSGLPNDRFSAERPEGSISTLTIQRTEQRDSAMYRCASSLGQGRDYEQYFGPGTRLTVT.

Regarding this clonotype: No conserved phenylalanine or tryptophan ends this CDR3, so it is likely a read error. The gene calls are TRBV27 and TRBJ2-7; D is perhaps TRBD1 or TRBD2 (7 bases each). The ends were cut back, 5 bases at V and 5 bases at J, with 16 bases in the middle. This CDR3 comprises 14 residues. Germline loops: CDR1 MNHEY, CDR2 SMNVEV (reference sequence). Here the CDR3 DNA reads TGTGCCAGCAGTGAAGCGGGACAGATGAACGAGCAGTACTGC. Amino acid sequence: CASSEAGQMNEQYC.

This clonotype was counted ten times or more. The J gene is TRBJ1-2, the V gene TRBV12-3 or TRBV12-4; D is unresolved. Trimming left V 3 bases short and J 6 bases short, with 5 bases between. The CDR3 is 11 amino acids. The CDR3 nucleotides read TGTGCCAGCAGTTTCAGTGATGGCTACACCTTC. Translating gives CASSFSDGYTF.

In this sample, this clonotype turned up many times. CDR3 loop: CASRSGPGANVLTF. DNA for the CDR3: TGTGCCAGCAGGTCCGGACCTGGGGCCAACGTCCTGACTTTC. The chain combines TRBV28 with TRBJ2-6; D gene uncertain. Germline loops: CDR1 MDHEN, CDR2 SYDVKM. V was cut by 6 bases and J by 2 bases, with 8 bases left in between. This CDR3 is built from 14 residues.

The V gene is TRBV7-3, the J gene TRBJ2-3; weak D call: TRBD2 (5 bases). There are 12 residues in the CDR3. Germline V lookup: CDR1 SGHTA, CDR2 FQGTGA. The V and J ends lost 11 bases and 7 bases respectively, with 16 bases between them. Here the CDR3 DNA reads TGTGCCTCTAGCTCCCTGTCGAATACGCAGTATTTT. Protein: CASSSLSNTQYF.

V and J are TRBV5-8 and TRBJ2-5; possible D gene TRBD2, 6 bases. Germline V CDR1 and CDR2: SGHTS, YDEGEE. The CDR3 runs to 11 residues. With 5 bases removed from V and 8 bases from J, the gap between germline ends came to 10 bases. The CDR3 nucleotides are TGTGCCAGCAGTACGGACTACACCCAGTACTTC. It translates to CASSTDYTQYF.